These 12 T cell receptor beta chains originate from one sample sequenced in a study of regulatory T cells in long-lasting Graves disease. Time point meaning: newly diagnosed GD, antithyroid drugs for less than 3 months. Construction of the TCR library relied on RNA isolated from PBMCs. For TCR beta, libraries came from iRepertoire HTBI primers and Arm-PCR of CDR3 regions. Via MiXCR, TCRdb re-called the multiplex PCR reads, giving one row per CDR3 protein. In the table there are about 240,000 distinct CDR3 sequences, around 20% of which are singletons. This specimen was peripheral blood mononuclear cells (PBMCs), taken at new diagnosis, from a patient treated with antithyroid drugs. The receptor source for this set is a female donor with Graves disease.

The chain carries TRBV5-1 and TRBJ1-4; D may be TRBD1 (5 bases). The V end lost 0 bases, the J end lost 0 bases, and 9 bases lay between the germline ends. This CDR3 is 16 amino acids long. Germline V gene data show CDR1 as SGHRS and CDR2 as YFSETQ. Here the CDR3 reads CASSLGTLATNEKLFF. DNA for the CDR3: TGCGCCAGCAGCTTGGGGACACTTGCAACTAATGAAAAACTGTTTTTT.

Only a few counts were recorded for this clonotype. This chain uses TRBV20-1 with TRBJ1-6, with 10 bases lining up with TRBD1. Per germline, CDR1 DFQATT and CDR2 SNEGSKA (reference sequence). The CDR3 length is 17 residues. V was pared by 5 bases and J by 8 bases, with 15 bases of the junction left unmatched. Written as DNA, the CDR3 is TGCAGTGCTCCGGACAGGGGGAGAGGTGGCGCCCATTCACCCCTCCACTTT. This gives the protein CSAPDRGRGGAHSPLHF.

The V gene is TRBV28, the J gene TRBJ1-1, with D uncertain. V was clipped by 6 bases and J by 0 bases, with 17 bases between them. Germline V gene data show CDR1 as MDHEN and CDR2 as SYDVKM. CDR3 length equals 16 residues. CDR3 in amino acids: CASSSPSVTVNTEAFF. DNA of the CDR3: TGTGCCAGCAGCTCCCCCTCGGTGACGGTGAACACTGAAGCTTTCTTT.

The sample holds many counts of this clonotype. The CDR3, as DNA: TGCGCCAGCACAGGGGCATCGAGCTCCTACGAGCAGTACTTC. It yields the protein CASTGASSSYEQYF. The chain is built from TRBV10-2 and TRBJ2-7, with a possible D match to TRBD1 (6 bases). The germline V gene encodes CDR1 WSHSY and CDR2 SAAADI. The ends were cut back, 7 bases at V and 0 bases at J, with 13 bases in the middle. The CDR3 has 14 amino acids.

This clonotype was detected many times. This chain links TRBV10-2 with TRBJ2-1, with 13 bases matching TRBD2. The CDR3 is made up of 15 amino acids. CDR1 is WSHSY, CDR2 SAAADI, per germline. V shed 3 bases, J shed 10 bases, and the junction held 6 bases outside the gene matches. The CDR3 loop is CASSELAGGGGEQFF. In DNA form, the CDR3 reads TGCGCCAGCAGTGAACTAGCGGGGGGGGGCGGGGAGCAGTTCTTC.

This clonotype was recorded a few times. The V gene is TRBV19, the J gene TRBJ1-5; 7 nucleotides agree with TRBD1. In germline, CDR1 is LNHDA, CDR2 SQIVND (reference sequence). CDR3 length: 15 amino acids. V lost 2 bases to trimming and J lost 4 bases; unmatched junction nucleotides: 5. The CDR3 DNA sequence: TGTGCCAGTAGTATATCCGGACAGGCAAATCAGCCCCAGCATTTT. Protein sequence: CASSISGQANQPQHF.

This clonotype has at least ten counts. The chain's CDR3 is CASSQDPAFNEKLFF. The CDR3 DNA reads TGTGCCAGCAGCCAAGATCCAGCCTTTAATGAAAAACTGTTTTTT. The chain uses TRBV4-2 and TRBJ1-4; D unresolved. The germline V and J ends were trimmed by 0 bases and 4 bases, with 9 bases remaining between them. CDR3 size: 15 residues. Germline lookup yields CDR1 LGHNA and CDR2 YNFKEQ.

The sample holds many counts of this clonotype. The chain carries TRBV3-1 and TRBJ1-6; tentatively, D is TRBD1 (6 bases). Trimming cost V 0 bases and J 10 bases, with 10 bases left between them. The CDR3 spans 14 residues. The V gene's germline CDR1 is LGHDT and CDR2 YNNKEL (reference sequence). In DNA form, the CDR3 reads TGTGCCAGCAGCCAAGACGTAGGGGGATCACCCCTCCACTTT. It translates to CASSQDVGGSPLHF. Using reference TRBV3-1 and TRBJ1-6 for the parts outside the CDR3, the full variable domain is DTAVSQTPKYLVTQMGNDKSIKCEQNLGHDTMYWYKQDSKKFLKIMFSYNNKELIINETVPNRFSPKSPDKAHLNLHINSLELGDSAVYFCASSQDVGGSPLHFGNGTRLTVT.

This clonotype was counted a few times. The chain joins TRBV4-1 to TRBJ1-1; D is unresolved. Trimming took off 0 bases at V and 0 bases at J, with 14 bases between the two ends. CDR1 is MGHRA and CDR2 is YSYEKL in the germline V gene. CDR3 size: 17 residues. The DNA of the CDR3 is TGCGCCAGCAGCCAAGATATCGCGACGAACATGAACACTGAAGCTTTCTTT. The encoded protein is CASSQDIATNMNTEAFF.

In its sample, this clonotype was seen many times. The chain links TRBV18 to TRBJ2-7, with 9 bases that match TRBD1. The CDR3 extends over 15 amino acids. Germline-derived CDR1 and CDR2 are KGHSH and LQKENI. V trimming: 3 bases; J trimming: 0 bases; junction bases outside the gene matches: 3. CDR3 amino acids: CASSPPGQGSYEQYF. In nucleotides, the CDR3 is TGTGCCAGCTCACCCCCGGGACAGGGCTCCTACGAGCAGTACTTC.

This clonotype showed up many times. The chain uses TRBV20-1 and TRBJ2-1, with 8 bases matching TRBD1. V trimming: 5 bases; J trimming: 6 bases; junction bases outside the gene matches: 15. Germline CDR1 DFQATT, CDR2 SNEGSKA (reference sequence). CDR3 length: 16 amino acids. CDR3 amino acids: CSAPSAGQGAGNEQFF. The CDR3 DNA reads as TGCAGTGCTCCCTCGGCGGGGCAGGGGGCGGGCAATGAGCAGTTCTTC.

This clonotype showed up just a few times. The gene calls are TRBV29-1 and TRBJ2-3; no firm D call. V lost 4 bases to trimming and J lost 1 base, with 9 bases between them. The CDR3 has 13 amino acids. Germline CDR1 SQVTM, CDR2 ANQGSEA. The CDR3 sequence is CSVVLDRTDTQYF. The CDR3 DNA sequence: TGCAGCGTTGTACTTGACCGCACAGATACGCAGTATTTT.